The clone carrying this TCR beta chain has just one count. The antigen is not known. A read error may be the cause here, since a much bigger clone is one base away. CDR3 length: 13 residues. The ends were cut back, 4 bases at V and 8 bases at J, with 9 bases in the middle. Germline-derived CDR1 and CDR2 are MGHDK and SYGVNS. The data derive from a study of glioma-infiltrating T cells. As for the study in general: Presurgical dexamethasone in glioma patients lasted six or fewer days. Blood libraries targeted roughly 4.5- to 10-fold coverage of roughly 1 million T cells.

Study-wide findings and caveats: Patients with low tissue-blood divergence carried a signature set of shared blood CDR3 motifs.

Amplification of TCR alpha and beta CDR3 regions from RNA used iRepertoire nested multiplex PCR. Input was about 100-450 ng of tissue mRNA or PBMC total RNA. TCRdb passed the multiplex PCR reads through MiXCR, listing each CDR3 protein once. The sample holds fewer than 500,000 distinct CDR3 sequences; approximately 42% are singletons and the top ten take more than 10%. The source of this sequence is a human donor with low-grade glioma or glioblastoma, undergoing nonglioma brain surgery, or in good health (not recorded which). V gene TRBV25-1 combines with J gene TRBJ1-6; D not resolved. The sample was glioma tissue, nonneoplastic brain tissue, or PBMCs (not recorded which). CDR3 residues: CASSVGVYSPLHF. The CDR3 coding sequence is TGTGCCAGCAGTGTTGGGGTATATTCACCCCTCCACTTT.